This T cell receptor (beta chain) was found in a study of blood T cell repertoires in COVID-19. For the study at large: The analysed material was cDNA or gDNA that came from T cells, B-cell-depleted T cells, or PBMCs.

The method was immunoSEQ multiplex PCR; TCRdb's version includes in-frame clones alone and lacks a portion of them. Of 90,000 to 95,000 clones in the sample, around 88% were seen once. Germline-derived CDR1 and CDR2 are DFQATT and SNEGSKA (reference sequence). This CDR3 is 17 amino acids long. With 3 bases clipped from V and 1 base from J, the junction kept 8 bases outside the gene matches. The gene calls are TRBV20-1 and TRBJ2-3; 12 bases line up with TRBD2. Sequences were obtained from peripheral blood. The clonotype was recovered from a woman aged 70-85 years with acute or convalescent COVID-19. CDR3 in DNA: TGCAGTGCTAGTACGCTAGCGGGAGGGCCGGGCACAGATACGCAGTATTTT. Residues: CSASTLAGGPGTDTQYF.